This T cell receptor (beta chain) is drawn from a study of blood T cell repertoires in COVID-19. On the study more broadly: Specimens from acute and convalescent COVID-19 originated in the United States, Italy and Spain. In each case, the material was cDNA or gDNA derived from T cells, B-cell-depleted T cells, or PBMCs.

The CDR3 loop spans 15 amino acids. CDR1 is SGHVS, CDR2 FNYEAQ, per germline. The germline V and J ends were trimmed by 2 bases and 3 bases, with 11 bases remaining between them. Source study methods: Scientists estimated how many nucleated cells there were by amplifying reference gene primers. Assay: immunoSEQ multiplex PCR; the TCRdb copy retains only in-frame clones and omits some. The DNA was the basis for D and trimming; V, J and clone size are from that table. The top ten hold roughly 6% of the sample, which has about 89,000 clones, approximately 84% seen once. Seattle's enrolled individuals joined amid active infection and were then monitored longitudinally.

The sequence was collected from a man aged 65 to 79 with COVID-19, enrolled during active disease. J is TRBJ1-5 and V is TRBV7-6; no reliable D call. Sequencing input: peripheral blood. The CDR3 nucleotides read TGTGCCAGCAGCTTAATGTCCACTAACAATCAGCCCCAGCATTTT. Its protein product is CASSLMSTNNQPQHF.